The 20 T cell receptor beta chains given below trace back to one sample, sequenced in a study of Graves' ophthalmopathy and Graves' hyperthyroidism. For repertoire sequencing, the TCR beta CDR3 regions were amplified from RNA transcripts. RT-PCR was first run with HTBI primers, then multiplex PCR in a second round. From the multiplex PCR reads, TCRdb called clonotypes with MiXCR, one entry per CDR3 protein. The sample consists of nearly 400,000 distinct CDR3 sequences, 18% of them appearing once. Sequencing used peripheral blood. These receptors all come from a woman under 30 with Graves' ophthalmopathy.

At least ten counts were recorded for this clonotype. The chain has TRBV6-2 or TRBV6-3 and TRBJ1-1, with 10 bases aligning to TRBD1. The CDR3 has 17 amino acids. The V and J ends lost 2 bases and 4 bases, in that order; junction bases with no gene match: 10. The germline V gene has CDR1 MNHEY and CDR2 SVGEGT. The CDR3: CASSYKPRDRGSTEAFF. DNA for the CDR3: TGTGCCAGCAGTTACAAGCCGCGGGACAGGGGATCCACTGAAGCTTTCTTT.

There are many counts of this clonotype. The chain employs TRBV7-6 and TRBJ1-2; 7 nucleotides agree with TRBD1. Trimming at V came to 5 bases and at J to 3 bases, leaving 6 bases not matched to a gene. Germline CDR1 and CDR2: SGHVS and FNYEAQ. The length of the CDR3 is 14 residues. CDR3 in amino acids: CASSPGTDYYGYTF. In DNA, the CDR3 is TGTGCCAGCAGCCCAGGGACAGACTACTATGGCTACACCTTC.

This clonotype occurred many times. This sequence joins TRBV6-2 or TRBV6-3 and TRBJ2-7; D call uncertain. This CDR3 contains 15 residues. Between the trimmed V and J ends, which lost 4 bases and 3 bases, there was a span of 16 bases. CDR1 and CDR2 from the germline V gene are MNHEY and SVGEGT. CDR3 region: CASSFSRTVNYEQYF. CDR3 DNA: TGTGCCAGCAGTTTCTCCAGAACCGTAAACTACGAGCAGTACTTC.

This chain uses TRBV12-5 with TRBJ2-7, with TRBD1 matching over 11 bases. Trimming took 6 bases from V and 6 from J; bases not matched to a gene: 4. This CDR3 is built from 13 residues. The V gene's germline CDR1 is LGHNT and CDR2 FRNRAP. The CDR3 protein is CASGTGQGGEQYF. Written as DNA, the CDR3 is TGTGCTAGTGGAACGGGACAGGGGGGCGAGCAGTACTTC.

This clonotype has more than one count but fewer than ten. The chain couples TRBV6-1 to TRBJ1-1, with 8 bases identical to TRBD1. J lost 1 base, V lost 6 bases, and 7 bases had no gene match. Germline values: CDR1 MNHNS, CDR2 SASEGT. The CDR3 length is 15 residues. CDR3 DNA sequence: TGTGCCAGCAGATCGACCGGGACAGGGAACACTGAAGCTTTCTTT. Encoded protein: CASRSTGTGNTEAFF.

The genes are TRBV29-1 and TRBJ1-1; possibly TRBD1 for D (6 bases). This CDR3 spans 13 amino acids. V lost 3 bases and J 6 bases, leaving 14 bases between the germline ends. From germline, CDR1 is SQVTM and CDR2 ANQGSEA. CDR3: CSVDPAGQPEAFF. The DNA of the CDR3 is TGCAGCGTTGACCCTGCAGGACAGCCTGAAGCTTTCTTT. The full variable domain, with the rest looked up from reference TRBV29-1 and TRBJ1-1, is SAVISQKPSRDICQRGTSLTIQCQVDSQVTMMFWYRQQPGQSLTLIATANQGSEATYESGFVIDKFPISRPNLTFSTLTVSNMSPEDSSIYLCSVDPAGQPEAFFGQGTRLTVV.

The V call is TRBV12-3 or TRBV12-4, the J call TRBJ2-7, with a weak D call TRBD1 (6 bases). Trimming removed 4 bases from V and 1 base from J, with 11 bases in between. This CDR3 is built from 14 residues. CDR3 bases: TGTGCCAGCAGTTCAGGGGTGACTTCCTACGAGCAGTACTTC. Translating it yields CASSSGVTSYEQYF.

This clonotype showed up many times. The gene calls are TRBV6-2 or TRBV6-3 and TRBJ1-1; 7 positions agree with TRBD1. The CDR3 runs to 16 residues. The germline gives CDR1 MNHEY, CDR2 SVGEGT. Unmatched junction bases numbered 10, after V lost 6 bases and J lost 0 bases. The CDR3 nucleotides read TGTGCCAGCAGCCACAGGGGAGGAGTGGTGAACACTGAAGCTTTCTTT. Its protein is CASSHRGGVVNTEAFF.

This clonotype was seen at least ten times. J is TRBJ2-5 and V is TRBV28; D may be TRBD1 or TRBD2 (7 bases each). Trimming left V 3 bases short and J 3 bases short, with 20 bases between. This CDR3 is built from 17 residues. CDR1 MDHEN and CDR2 SYDVKM come from the germline V gene. The CDR3 protein is CASSFRGGYFVKETQYF. The CDR3 nucleotides read TGTGCCAGCAGTTTCAGGGGGGGTTACTTTGTTAAAGAGACCCAGTACTTC.

This clonotype was seen many times. For the CDR3, the DNA is TGCAGTGCTAGAGATCTGTCAGACCACTACTACACCGGGGAGCTGTTTTTT. The encoded protein is CSARDLSDHYYTGELFF. The V gene is TRBV20-1, the J gene TRBJ2-2; D is unresolved. This CDR3 has 17 amino acids. Trimming removed 0 bases at V and 3 bases at J, with 17 bases between. Germline loops: CDR1 DFQATT, CDR2 SNEGSKA (reference sequence).

This clonotype was found many times. The CDR3 region has the DNA TGTGCCAGCAGCTGGACAGGGAGATTCTCCTACGAGCAGTACTTC. This encodes CASSWTGRFSYEQYF. The chain employs TRBV11-2 and TRBJ2-7; 8 bases map to TRBD1. Per the germline V gene, CDR1 is SGHAT and CDR2 is FQNNGV. CDR3 length: 15 residues. The V segment lost 4 bases and the J segment 0 bases; nucleotides outside the gene matches: 5.

This clonotype was recorded at least ten times. The chain combines TRBV30 with TRBJ2-5; 8 bases match TRBD2. CDR1 GTSNPN and CDR2 SVGIG come from the germline V gene (reference sequence). V lost 1 base to trimming and J lost 0 bases; unmatched junction nucleotides: 7. This CDR3 has 16 residues. The CDR3 coding sequence is TGTGCCTGGAGTGAGGTAGCGGGGTCACACCAAGAGACCCAGTACTTC. It yields the protein CAWSEVAGSHQETQYF. Complete variable domain (other parts from reference TRBV30 and TRBJ2-5): SQTIHQWPATLVQPVGSPLSLECTVEGTSNPNLYWYRQAAGRGLQLLFYSVGIGQISSEVPQNLSASRPQDRQFILSSKKLLLSDSGFYLCAWSEVAGSHQETQYFGPGTRLLVL.

This clonotype was recorded at least ten times. This sequence joins TRBV3-1 and TRBJ1-1; a weak D match, TRBD1 (5 bases). Per germline, CDR1 LGHDT and CDR2 YNNKEL (reference sequence). Trimming pared 0 bases from V and 6 bases from J, leaving 14 bases between. The CDR3 contains 15 residues. The CDR3 DNA reads TGTGCCAGCAGCCAAGATCCGTCCCCGGGGGCTGAAGCTTTCTTT. Its protein product is CASSQDPSPGAEAFF.

The table lists this clonotype with many counts. The chain carries TRBV20-1 and TRBJ1-2; 9 bases match TRBD1. Germline CDR1 and CDR2: DFQATT and SNEGSKA (reference sequence). This CDR3 region has 14 residues. V gave up 0 bases and J gave up 5 bases; unmatched junction bases: 4. CDR3 bases: TGCAGTGCTAGAGATCCGACAGGGGGGTATGGCTACACCTTC. Its translation is CSARDPTGGYGYTF.

Many counts were recorded for this clonotype. The chain recombines TRBV6-2 or TRBV6-3 with TRBJ2-7; D is possibly TRBD1 (6 bases). Germline values: CDR1 MNHEY, CDR2 SVGEGT. Trimming took 7 bases from V and 2 from J, leaving 12 bases between them. The CDR3 is made up of 13 amino acids. The CDR3 here is CASTRQVTYEQYF. CDR3 in DNA: TGTGCCAGCACCAGACAGGTTACCTACGAGCAGTACTTC.

This clonotype was seen repeatedly, ten times or more. The CDR3 is CASKAGIMNTEAFF. For the CDR3, the DNA is TGCGCCAGCAAGGCCGGAATAATGAACACTGAAGCTTTCTTT. The genes are TRBV4-3 and TRBJ1-1; D is uncertain. This CDR3 is built from 14 residues. V dropped 7 bases and J dropped 0 bases, with 12 bases sitting between them. The germline V gene encodes CDR1 LGHNA and CDR2 YSLEER.

This clonotype was counted at least ten times. This chain links TRBV7-8 with TRBJ2-7; weak D call: TRBD2 (5 bases). V was cut by 4 bases and J by 2 bases, with 15 bases left in between. This CDR3 has 15 amino acids. Germline V gene sequence: CDR1 SGHVS, CDR2 FQNEAQ. CDR3 in DNA: TGTGCCAGCAGCTACCGGGGTGAATTTACCTACGAGCAGTACTTC. Translation: CASSYRGEFTYEQYF.

In its sample, this clonotype was seen many times. The chain links TRBV6-1 to TRBJ1-3; D gene uncertain. The CDR3 has 14 amino acids. Between the trimmed V and J ends, which lost 3 bases and 4 bases, there was a span of 10 bases. Germline CDR1 MNHNS, CDR2 SASEGT. The CDR3 here is CASSEEGLGNTIYF. The CDR3 DNA reads as TGTGCCAGCAGTGAGGAAGGACTCGGAAACACCATATATTTT.

The chain has TRBV6-9 and TRBJ1-2; unclear D gene. This CDR3 is built from 15 residues. V was trimmed by 0 bases and J by 3 bases, leaving 11 bases between them. Germline CDR1 is MNHGY and CDR2 is SVAAGI. Here the CDR3 DNA reads TGTGCCAGCAGTTATTCCAAGGGATGGGACTATGGCTACACCTTC. It specifies CASSYSKGWDYGYTF.

This clonotype was counted many times. The gene calls are TRBV20-1 and TRBJ2-7; D ambiguous. The V end was cut by 6 bases, the J end by 3 bases, with 15 bases between. CDR1 and CDR2 from the germline V gene are DFQATT and SNEGSKA (reference sequence). The CDR3 contains 13 residues. Here the CDR3 reads CSAPSGGDYEQYF. CDR3 in DNA: TGCAGTGCCCCTTCGGGCGGCGACTACGAGCAGTACTTC.